This TCR beta chain was recovered during a study of blood T cell repertoires in COVID-19. As for the study in general: Researchers got acute and convalescent COVID-19 samples from the United States, Italy and Spain. In each case, the material was cDNA or gDNA derived from T cells, B-cell-depleted T cells, or PBMCs.

Using immunoSEQ multiplex PCR, the repertoire was profiled, and TCRdb retains in-frame clones only, with some absent. Of about 4,700 clones detected, almost 85% appear once; the ten largest clones hold 10% to 15%. CDR3 length equals 12 residues. Germline V CDR1 and CDR2: SGDLS, YYNGEE. A note on this clone: A read error may account for a junction end that differs from germline.

The source of this sequence is a man between 65 and 85 years old with active COVID-19. The sample taken for sequencing was peripheral blood. The V and J genes are TRBV9 and TRBJ2-7; maybe TRBD1 (6 bases). In DNA form, the CDR3 reads TGTGCCAGCAGCGTAGCTGGAGGACAGCCCAACTTC. This sequence encodes CASSVAGGQPNF. The full variable domain, in which reference TRBV9 and TRBJ2-7 provide the parts outside the CDR3, is DSGVTQTPKHLITATGQRVTLRCSPRSGDLSVYWYQQSLDQGLQFLIQYYNGEERAKGNILERFSAQQFPDLHSELNLSSLELGDSALYFCASSVAGGQPNFGPGTRLTVT.